This T cell receptor beta chain is drawn from a study of T cell changes during pregnancy in multiple sclerosis. Sequencing was performed with immunoSEQ multiplex PCR; in TCRdb, only in-frame clones are kept and a portion is missing. The sample includes nearly 80,000 clones, approximately 90% of them seen just once. The germline V gene encodes CDR1 LNHDA and CDR2 SQIVND (reference sequence). This CDR3 spans 14 amino acids. V lost 5 bases and J 5 bases, leaving 15 bases between the germline ends. This chain connects TRBV19 to TRBJ1-1; the D is unclear. This sequence originates from a female donor with multiple sclerosis, enrolled in a pregnancy study. The specimen comprised CD4+ T cells from peripheral blood mononuclear cells, sampled before pregnancy. The CDR3 sequence is CASSPGWFDTEAFF. As DNA, the CDR3 is TGTGCCAGTAGTCCGGGGTGGTTTGATACTGAAGCTTTCTTT. Based on the CDR3 plus reference TRBV19 and TRBJ1-1, the full variable domain is DGGITQSPKYLFRKEGQNVTLSCEQNLNHDAMYWYRQDPGQGLRLIYYSQIVNDFQKGDIAEGYSVSREKKESFPLTVTSAQKNPTAFYLCASSPGWFDTEAFFGQGTRLTVV.